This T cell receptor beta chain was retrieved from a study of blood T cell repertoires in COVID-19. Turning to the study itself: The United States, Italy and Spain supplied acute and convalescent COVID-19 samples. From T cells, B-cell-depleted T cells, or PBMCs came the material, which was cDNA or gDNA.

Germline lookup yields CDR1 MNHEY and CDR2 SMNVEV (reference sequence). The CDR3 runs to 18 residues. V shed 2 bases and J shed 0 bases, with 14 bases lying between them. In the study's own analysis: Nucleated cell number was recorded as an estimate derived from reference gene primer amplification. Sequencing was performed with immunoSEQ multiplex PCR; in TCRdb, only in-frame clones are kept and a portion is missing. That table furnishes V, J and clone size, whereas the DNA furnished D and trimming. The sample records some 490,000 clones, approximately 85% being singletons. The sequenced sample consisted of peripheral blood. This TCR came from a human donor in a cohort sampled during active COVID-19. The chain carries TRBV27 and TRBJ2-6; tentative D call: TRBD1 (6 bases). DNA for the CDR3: TGTGCCAGCAGTTTAAGGACAGATGGAGGCTCTGGGGCCAACGTCCTGACTTTC. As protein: CASSLRTDGGSGANVLTF.